The rows below give T cell receptor beta chains drawn from one sample of a study of blood T cell repertoires in COVID-19. Data came from immunoSEQ multiplex PCR; TCRdb stores just in-frame clones and leaves some out. The sample has roughly 45,000 clones; roughly 90% are singletons. Sequencing used peripheral blood. These receptors originate from a man in his 70s with active COVID-19. The CDR3 runs from the conserved cysteine through the conserved F or W. The D gene is left open where the match is weak. A row's size may be missing; if present it is once, few, many or a size class.

v_call: TRBV3-1/TRBV3-2; j_call: TRBJ2-3; clone_size: .; d_call: .; cdr3_nt: TGTGCCAGCAGTCCCTCAGCGGGCCTCAGCACAGATACGCAGTATTTT; cdr3_aa: CASSPSAGLSTDTQYF
v_call: TRBV6-2/TRBV6-3; j_call: TRBJ2-7; clone_size: .; d_call: TRBD1; cdr3_nt: TGTGCCAGCAGCCGGGGACAGGGGCGACCCTCCTACGAGCAGTACTTC; cdr3_aa: CASSRGQGRPSYEQYF
v_call: TRBV7-2; j_call: TRBJ2-1; clone_size: .; d_call: TRBD2; cdr3_nt: TGTGCCAGCAGCGTAGCGGGGGCTCTCTACAATGAGCAGTTCTTC; cdr3_aa: CASSVAGALYNEQFF
v_call: TRBV4-2; j_call: TRBJ1-1; clone_size: .; d_call: .; cdr3_nt: TGTGCCAGCAGCCGAGTTACCGAGCTGGGAGGCCCCTACACTGAAGCTTTCTTT; cdr3_aa: CASSRVTELGGPYTEAFF
v_call: TRBV6-5; j_call: TRBJ1-6; clone_size: .; d_call: TRBD1; cdr3_nt: TGTGCCAGCGGGCCGGGACAGGGGGCTGTGTCACCCCTCCACTTT; cdr3_aa: CASGPGQGAVSPLHF
v_call: TRBV3-1/TRBV3-2; j_call: TRBJ1-3; clone_size: once; d_call: TRBD1; cdr3_nt: TGTGCCAGCAGCCCACGGGACAGGGGTACCTTCGGCGGAAACACCATATATTTT; cdr3_aa: CASSPRDRGTFGGNTIYF
v_call: TRBV28; j_call: TRBJ2-2; clone_size: .; d_call: TRBD2; cdr3_nt: TGTGCCAGCAGTTTAGCGGGAGAAAACACCGGGGAGCTGTTTTTT; cdr3_aa: CASSLAGENTGELFF
v_call: TRBV5-6; j_call: TRBJ1-2; clone_size: .; d_call: TRBD1; cdr3_nt: TGTGCCAGCAGCTTGTTTGACAGGGTCTATGGCTACACCTTC; cdr3_aa: CASSLFDRVYGYTF
v_call: TRBV29-1; j_call: TRBJ2-7; clone_size: .; d_call: .; cdr3_nt: TGCAGCGTTGTGCTAGCTTCCTACGAGCAGTACTTC; cdr3_aa: CSVVLASYEQYF
v_call: TRBV18; j_call: TRBJ1-1; clone_size: few; d_call: TRBD1; cdr3_nt: TGTGCCAGCTCATCGACAGGGCCGAACACTGAAGCTTTCTTT; cdr3_aa: CASSSTGPNTEAFF
v_call: TRBV19; j_call: TRBJ1-4; clone_size: .; d_call: .; cdr3_nt: TGTGCCAGTAGTATTTATAACAGAGATGAAAAACTGTTTTTT; cdr3_aa: CASSIYNRDEKLFF
v_call: TRBV18; j_call: TRBJ2-7; clone_size: .; d_call: TRBD1; cdr3_nt: TGTGCCAGCTCTAAGACAGGGGGCGAGCAGTACTTC; cdr3_aa: CASSKTGGEQYF
v_call: TRBV7-2; j_call: TRBJ2-6; clone_size: few; d_call: .; cdr3_nt: TGTGCCAGCAGCCCTATATTCTCTGAGGCCAACGTCCTGACTTTC; cdr3_aa: CASSPIFSEANVLTF
v_call: TRBV28; j_call: TRBJ2-3; clone_size: .; d_call: TRBD2; cdr3_nt: TGTGCCAGCAGTTTCACAGCGGGATTTCCAGATACGCAGTATTTT; cdr3_aa: CASSFTAGFPDTQYF
v_call: TRBV12-3/TRBV12-4; j_call: TRBJ1-2; clone_size: once; d_call: .; cdr3_nt: TGTGCCAGCGGCTCAGGGTATGGCTACACCTTC; cdr3_aa: CASGSGYGYTF
v_call: TRBV28; j_call: TRBJ2-3; clone_size: .; d_call: TRBD2; cdr3_nt: TGTGCCAGCAGTTTTGGCGGGGGAGATACGCAGTATTTT; cdr3_aa: CASSFGGGDTQYF
v_call: TRBV25-1; j_call: TRBJ2-1; clone_size: .; d_call: TRBD1; cdr3_nt: TGTGCCAGCAGTGATTCAGGGGGCGATGAGCAGTTCTTC; cdr3_aa: CASSDSGGDEQFF
v_call: TRBV6-6; j_call: TRBJ2-5; clone_size: .; d_call: .; cdr3_nt: TGTGCCAGCGGACCAGGGGGCGCCGGGGGGCAAGAGACCCAGTACTTC; cdr3_aa: CASGPGGAGGQETQYF
v_call: TRBV4-3; j_call: TRBJ2-7; clone_size: once; d_call: .; cdr3_nt: TGCGCCAGCAGCCAAGGTATCCGCAGGGTCGACGAGCAGTACTTC; cdr3_aa: CASSQGIRRVDEQYF
v_call: TRBV6-5; j_call: TRBJ1-6; clone_size: .; d_call: TRBD1; cdr3_nt: TGTGCCAGCACTTATGACAGGGCAAATTCACCCCTCCACTTT; cdr3_aa: CASTYDRANSPLHF
v_call: TRBV19; j_call: TRBJ1-6; clone_size: .; d_call: .; cdr3_nt: TGTGCCAGTAGGCAGGGGCTAGGAAATTCACCCCTCCACTTT; cdr3_aa: CASRQGLGNSPLHF
v_call: TRBV6-5; j_call: TRBJ2-7; clone_size: .; d_call: .; cdr3_nt: TGTGCCAGCAGTTACGCCGGGACTGATTACGAGCAGTACTTC; cdr3_aa: CASSYAGTDYEQYF
v_call: TRBV28; j_call: TRBJ2-5; clone_size: .; d_call: .; cdr3_nt: TGTGCCAGCAGGCTTATGGGGCAGGGGGAGACCCAGTACTTC; cdr3_aa: CASRLMGQGETQYF
v_call: TRBV28; j_call: TRBJ2-1; clone_size: .; d_call: .; cdr3_nt: TGTGCCAGCAGTTTGTCCGGCAATGAGCAGTTCTTC; cdr3_aa: CASSLSGNEQFF